This T cell receptor beta chain was recorded in a study of tumor-infiltrating lymphocytes in primary liver carcinoma. This clonotype has a handful of counts. The template, roughly 0.45 ug total RNA, yielded TCR beta cDNA made with a constant-region primer. Sequencing libraries for TCR beta derived from three nested multiplex PCR rounds that used slightly modified ARM-PCR. Two initial PCR rounds of about 11 cycles each paired TRBV1-TRBV30 forward primers with a C-beta reverse primer. TCRdb itself ran the multiplex PCR reads through MiXCR, one entry per CDR3 protein. The sample lists roughly 330,000 distinct CDR3 sequences, less than 65% occurring once. The germline V and J ends were trimmed by 6 bases and 2 bases, with 4 bases remaining between them. The CDR3 length is 11 residues. Germline lookup yields CDR1 MNHEY and CDR2 SVGEGT. Unsorted whole blood served as the source of blood RNA, and germline DNA was extracted as well. The patients lived with chronic HBV infection and had not yet received any treatment.

The J gene is TRBJ1-1, the V gene TRBV6-2 or TRBV6-3, with no clear D. The TCR comes from a man aged 40-50 years with primary liver carcinoma and hepatitis B virus infection. The source material was peripheral blood. CDR3 sequence: CASSGNTEAFF. The CDR3 DNA follows: TGTGCCAGCAGCGGAAACACTGAAGCTTTCTTT.